Each of the 26 T cell receptor beta chains below was sequenced from the same sample in a study of blood T cell repertoires in COVID-19. Generated by immunoSEQ multiplex PCR, the TCRdb table keeps only in-frame clones and is missing some. This table has about 100,000 clones, approximately 85% appearing once. Sequencing was done on a sample of peripheral blood. The receptors originated from a woman aged 55-69 years with acute or convalescent COVID-19.

The chain combines TRBV7-9 with TRBJ1-3; 7 bases agree with TRBD1. The CDR3 extends over 14 amino acids. Germline CDR1 is SEHNR and CDR2 is FQNEAQ (reference sequence). V was clipped by 6 bases and J by 6 bases; unmatched bases: 8. This CDR3 reads CASRLSRGENTIYF. The CDR3 region has the DNA TGTGCCAGCAGACTCTCCAGGGGGGAAAACACCATATATTTT.

V is TRBV3-1 (or the pseudogene TRBV3-2) and J is TRBJ2-6, with 8 bases lining up with TRBD1. The length of the CDR3 is 16 residues. Looked up from germline, CDR1 is LGHDT and CDR2 is YNNKEL (reference sequence). V was clipped by 3 bases and J by 1 base; unmatched bases: 2. CDR3 sequence (DNA): TGTGCCAGCAGCCAGAGACAGGGGTCTGGGGCCAACGTCCTGACTTTC. Encoded protein: CASSQRQGSGANVLTF.

A remark on this clone: Additional DNA sequences in this sample encode the identical CDR3. The rearrangement links TRBV19 to TRBJ1-5, with D possibly matching TRBD1 (6 bases). The CDR3 is 15 residues long. V shed 1 base and J shed 2 bases, with 9 bases lying between them. Germline V gives CDR1 LNHDA, CDR2 SQIVND (reference sequence). The CDR3 nucleotides are TGTGCCAGTAGTATAGTGGCAGGGGGCAATCAGCCCCAGCATTTT. It translates to CASSIVAGGNQPQHF. The variable domain in full, with the rest retrieved from reference TRBV19 and TRBJ1-5, is DGGITQSPKYLFRKEGQNVTLSCEQNLNHDAMYWYRQDPGQGLRLIYYSQIVNDFQKGDIAEGYSVSREKKESFPLTVTSAQKNPTAFYLCASSIVAGGNQPQHFGDGTRLSIL.

The V and J genes are TRBV7-8 and TRBJ1-5; D gene uncertain. CDR1 is SGHVS, CDR2 FQNEAQ, per germline. This CDR3 spans 13 amino acids. Between the trimmed V and J ends, which lost 6 bases and 0 bases, there was a span of 6 bases. This CDR3 is CASSIDSNQPQHF. The CDR3 DNA reads TGTGCCAGCAGTATAGATAGCAATCAGCCCCAGCATTTT.

The genes are TRBV18 and TRBJ1-1; possibly TRBD1 for D (5 bases). The germline V and J ends were trimmed by 2 bases and 3 bases, with 10 bases remaining between them. The CDR3 is 14 residues long. The germline CDR1 and CDR2 sequences are KGHSH and LQKENI. CDR3 residues: CASSPIQAYTEAFF. The CDR3 DNA reads TGTGCCAGCTCACCAATACAGGCTTACACTGAAGCTTTCTTT.

The rearrangement joins TRBV19 to TRBJ2-3; the D gene is possibly TRBD2 (6 bases). This CDR3 region has 11 residues. Between the trimmed V and J ends, which lost 3 bases and 9 bases, there was a span of 7 bases. The germline V gene has CDR1 LNHDA and CDR2 SQIVND (reference sequence). This chain's CDR3 is CASSIGGTQYF. The CDR3 coding sequence is TGTGCCAGTAGTATTGGGGGGACGCAGTATTTT.

The chain carries TRBV7-8 and TRBJ1-3, with TRBD1 matching over 7 bases. V lost 0 bases to trimming and J lost 0 bases; unmatched junction nucleotides: 2. The CDR3 extends over 16 amino acids. From germline, CDR1 is SGHVS and CDR2 FQNEAQ. CDR3 sequence: CASSLAGTASGNTIYF. In DNA form, the CDR3 reads TGTGCCAGCAGCTTAGCCGGGACAGCCTCTGGAAACACCATATATTTT.

V is TRBV3-1 (or the pseudogene TRBV3-2) and J is TRBJ1-2; weak D call: TRBD1 (5 bases). Germline CDR1 reads LGHDT; CDR2 reads YNNKEL (reference sequence). The CDR3 extends over 15 amino acids. V was cut by 1 base and J by 4 bases, with 13 bases left in between. The chain's CDR3 is CASSQAPGSPYGYTF. The CDR3 bases are TGTGCCAGCAGCCAAGCTCCAGGGTCTCCCTATGGCTACACCTTC.

The rearrangement joins TRBV6-1 to TRBJ2-3, with TRBD1 as a possible D gene (6 bases). V was trimmed by 1 base and J by 1 base, leaving 15 bases between them. Germline V gene lookup returns CDR1 MNHNS and CDR2 SASEGT. The length of the CDR3 is 17 residues. The CDR3 nucleotides read TGTGCCAGCAGTGAAGGGAGAGGGGGTTACCGCACAGATACGCAGTATTTT. Amino acids: CASSEGRGGYRTDTQYF.

This chain uses TRBV5-6 with TRBJ2-5, with 9 positions matching TRBD1. V gave up 2 bases and J gave up 7 bases; unmatched junction bases: 12. The CDR3 loop spans 16 amino acids. The germline CDR1 and CDR2 sequences are SGHDT and YYEEEE. Written as DNA, the CDR3 is TGTGCCAGCAGCTTTTCACCGGGCCCGACAGGGGGGACCCAGTACTTC. It yields the protein CASSFSPGPTGGTQYF.

The chain carries TRBV3-1 (or the pseudogene TRBV3-2) and TRBJ1-2; D is uncertain. The CDR3 extends over 13 amino acids. V lost 4 bases and J 8 bases, leaving 14 bases between the germline ends. Germline V lookup: CDR1 LGHDT, CDR2 YNNKEL (reference sequence). The chain's CDR3 is CASSPGDGWGYTF. DNA of the CDR3: TGTGCCAGCAGCCCCGGCGACGGGTGGGGCTACACCTTC.

This clone was seen a single time. The chain uses TRBV21-1 and TRBJ2-3; TRBD2 is the table's D call and was not checked against the DNA. TRBV21-1 is recorded as a pseudogene. This CDR3 comprises 17 residues. CDR3 nucleotide sequence: TGTGCCTGCGCCCTAGTTCTGCGGGAGGGGAACACAGATACGCAGTATTTT. Protein: CACALVLREGNTDTQYF.

The chain links TRBV6-2 or TRBV6-3 to TRBJ2-7; 8 bases agree with TRBD1. The germline CDR1 and CDR2 sequences are MNHEY and SVGEGT. V shed 1 base and J 6 bases; nucleotides not matched to a gene: 11. The CDR3 is 16 residues long. The CDR3 DNA reads as TGTGCCAGCAGTTACTTAGCTACCGGGACAGGTCTCGAGCAGTACGTC. This gives the protein CASSYLATGTGLEQYV.

The chain combines TRBV5-1 with TRBJ1-5; a possible D gene is TRBD1 (6 bases). The ends were cut back, 2 bases at V and 0 bases at J, with 9 bases in the middle. The V gene's germline CDR1 is SGHRS and CDR2 YFSETQ. This CDR3 contains 15 residues. The CDR3 loop is CASSLEGHSNQPQHF. CDR3 nucleotides: TGCGCCAGCAGCTTAGAGGGACATAGCAATCAGCCCCAGCATTTT. Filled out from reference TRBV5-1 and TRBJ1-5, the complete variable domain reads KAGVTQTPRYLIKTRGQQVTLSCSPISGHRSVSWYQQTPGQGLQFLFEYFSETQRNKGNFPGRFSGRQFSNSRSEMNVSTLELGDSALYLCASSLEGHSNQPQHFGDGTRLSIL.

The chain couples TRBV5-1 to TRBJ2-1; D is perhaps TRBD2 (6 bases). In germline, CDR1 is SGHRS, CDR2 YFSETQ. The CDR3 consists of 17 residues. Trimming left V 0 bases short and J 7 bases short, with 20 bases between. CDR3 amino acids: CASSLDFRLAGGNEQFF. The CDR3 DNA sequence: TGCGCCAGCAGCTTGGATTTTCGCCTAGCCGGAGGGAATGAGCAGTTCTTC.

CDR3 bases: TGTGCCAGCTCACCAGTTACAGGGGGCACCGGGGAGCTGTTTTTT. Translating it yields CASSPVTGGTGELFF. The V gene is TRBV18, the J gene TRBJ2-2; 8 bases agree with TRBD1. The CDR3 spans 15 residues. J was trimmed by 4 bases and V by 2 bases; bases with no gene match: 3. Germline CDR1 and CDR2: KGHSH and LQKENI.

The chain carries TRBV5-6 and TRBJ2-5; a possible D gene is TRBD1 (6 bases). The CDR3 consists of 17 residues. Trimming took off 1 base at V and 3 bases at J, with 19 bases between the two ends. From germline, CDR1 is SGHDT and CDR2 YYEEEE. The CDR3 DNA reads TGTGCCAGCAGCTTGAACGCCAGGGGACGGAGAAAAGAGACCCAGTACTTC. It codes for CASSLNARGRRKETQYF.

The V and J genes are TRBV5-1 and TRBJ1-2; D is unresolved. CDR3 length equals 13 residues. The V and J ends lost 0 bases and 5 bases respectively, with 8 bases between them. Germline assignment: CDR1 SGHRS and CDR2 YFSETQ. The chain's CDR3 is CASSLGGQYGYTF. Here the CDR3 DNA reads TGCGCCAGCAGCTTGGGAGGGCAGTATGGCTACACCTTC.

V and J are TRBV18 and TRBJ2-1, with D possibly TRBD2 on 5 matching bases. V lost 0 bases, J lost 10 bases, and 7 bases lay in between. This CDR3 region has 12 residues. Per germline, CDR1 KGHSH and CDR2 LQKENI. This CDR3 reads CASSPPTGEQFF. CDR3 sequence (DNA): TGTGCCAGCTCACCACCGACGGGGGAGCAGTTCTTC. Filled out from reference TRBV18 and TRBJ2-1, the complete variable domain reads NAGVMQNPRHLVRRRGQEARLRCSPMKGHSHVYWYRQLPEEGLKFMVYLQKENIIDESGMPKERFSAEFPKEGPSILRIQQVVRGDSAAYFCASSPPTGEQFFGPGTRLTVL.

This clone was detected only a few times. V and J are TRBV5-1 and TRBJ2-1, with D perhaps matching TRBD2 (6 bases). The V end lost 2 bases, the J end lost 3 bases, and 18 bases lay between the germline ends. The CDR3 is 17 amino acids. CDR1 is SGHRS and CDR2 is YFSETQ in the germline V gene. In nucleotides, the CDR3 is TGCGCCAGCAGCTTCCCAATCGAGGGAGGCAGCTACAATGAGCAGTTCTTC. Its translation is CASSFPIEGGSYNEQFF.

This chain's CDR3 is CATSDRTPGQDTQYF. The CDR3 DNA sequence: TGTGCCACCAGTGACAGGACTCCAGGTCAGGATACGCAGTATTTT. The gene calls are TRBV24-1 and TRBJ2-3; weak D call: TRBD2 (5 bases). The ends were cut back, 4 bases at V and 6 bases at J, with 16 bases in the middle. The CDR3 length is 15 residues. Germline V CDR1 and CDR2: KGHDR, SFDVKD.

The table lists this clone with a few counts. The V call is TRBV12-3 or TRBV12-4, the J call TRBJ2-7; 8 positions agree with TRBD2. Losses at the gene ends were 1 base for V and 12 bases for J; bases not matched to a gene: 2. The CDR3 contains 11 residues. CDR3 loop: CASSLGGRLYV. The CDR3 region has the DNA TGTGCCAGCAGTTTAGGCGGGAGGTTGTACGTC.

This clone came up once. This chain connects TRBV30 to TRBJ1-1; 10 bases are a match to TRBD1. The CDR3 has 15 amino acids. Unmatched junction bases numbered 6, after V lost 1 base and J lost 4 bases. CDR1 and CDR2 from the germline V gene are GTSNPN and SVGIG (reference sequence). CDR3 DNA: TGTGCCTGGAGTGGTGAAGGACAGGGGGGCACTGAAGCTTTCTTT. Translation gives CAWSGEGQGGTEAFF.

The V gene is TRBV27, the J gene TRBJ2-1, with 8 bases identical to TRBD2. This CDR3 is built from 19 residues. The V segment lost 2 bases and the J segment 0 bases; nucleotides outside the gene matches: 12. Germline lookup yields CDR1 MNHEY and CDR2 SMNVEV (reference sequence). CDR3 residues: CASSLRRGAGTSSYNEQFF. CDR3 DNA sequence: TGTGCCAGCAGTTTAAGGAGGGGGGCGGGGACTAGCTCCTACAATGAGCAGTTCTTC.

This rearrangement joins TRBV12-3 or TRBV12-4 to TRBJ2-1; 9 positions match TRBD2. The CDR3 loop spans 13 amino acids. V was pared by 6 bases and J by 6 bases, with 3 bases of the junction left unmatched. The CDR3 spells CASSTGLANEQFF. CDR3 coding DNA: TGTGCCAGCAGCACGGGACTAGCCAATGAGCAGTTCTTC.

The V gene is TRBV6-5, the J gene TRBJ1-4; tentatively, D is TRBD1 (6 bases). V shed 6 bases and J shed 7 bases, with 18 bases lying between them. Germline V gene lookup returns CDR1 MNHEY and CDR2 SVGAGI. This CDR3 region has 15 residues. CDR3 DNA: TGTGCCAGCAGCCAGGACAGCACCTTGAGTGAAAAACTGTTTTTT. The encoded protein is CASSQDSTLSEKLFF.